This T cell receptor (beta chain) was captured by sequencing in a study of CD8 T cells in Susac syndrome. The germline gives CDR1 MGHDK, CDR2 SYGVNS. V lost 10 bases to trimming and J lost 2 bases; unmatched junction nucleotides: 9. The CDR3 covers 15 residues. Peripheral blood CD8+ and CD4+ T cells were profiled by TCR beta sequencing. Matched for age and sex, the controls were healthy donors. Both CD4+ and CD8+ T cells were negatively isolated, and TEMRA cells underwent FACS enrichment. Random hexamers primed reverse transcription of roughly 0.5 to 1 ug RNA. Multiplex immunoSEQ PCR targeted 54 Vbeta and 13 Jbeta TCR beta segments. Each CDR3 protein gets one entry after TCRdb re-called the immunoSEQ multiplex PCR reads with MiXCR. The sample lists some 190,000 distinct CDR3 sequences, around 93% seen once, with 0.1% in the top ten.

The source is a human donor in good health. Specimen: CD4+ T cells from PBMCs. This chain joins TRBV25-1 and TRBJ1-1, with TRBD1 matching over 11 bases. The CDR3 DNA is TGTGCCAACCGGACAGGGGGCCTTTTCAACACTGAAGCTTTCTTT. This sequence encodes CANRTGGLFNTEAFF.